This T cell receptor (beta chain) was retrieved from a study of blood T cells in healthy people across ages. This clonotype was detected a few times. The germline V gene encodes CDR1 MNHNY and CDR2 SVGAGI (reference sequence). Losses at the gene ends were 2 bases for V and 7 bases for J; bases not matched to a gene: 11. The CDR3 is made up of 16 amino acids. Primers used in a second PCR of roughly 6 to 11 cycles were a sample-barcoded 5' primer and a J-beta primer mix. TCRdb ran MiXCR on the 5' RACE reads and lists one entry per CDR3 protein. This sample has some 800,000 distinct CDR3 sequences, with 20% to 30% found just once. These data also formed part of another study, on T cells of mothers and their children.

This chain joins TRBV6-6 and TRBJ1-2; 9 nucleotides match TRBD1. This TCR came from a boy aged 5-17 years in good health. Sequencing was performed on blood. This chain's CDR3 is CASSYLAGTGSRGYTF. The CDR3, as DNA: TGTGCCAGCAGTTACCTCGCCGGGACAGGGTCTCGTGGCTACACCTTC.